The 28 T cell receptor beta chains in this list originate from one sample, sequenced in a study of response to subunit inactivated influenza vaccine. Each CDR3 protein gets one entry after TCRdb re-called the RT-PCR reads with MiXCR. The sample holds some 850,000 distinct CDR3 sequences; roughly 20% are singletons and the top ten take about 11%. Source: PBMCs from blood, taken about 5 days after vaccination. These receptors all come from a man aged 45 to 65 who received an inactivated influenza vaccine.

This clonotype was detected only a few times. The V and J genes are TRBV9 and TRBJ2-6; D is unresolved. The CDR3 runs to 16 residues. Per germline, CDR1 SGDLS and CDR2 YYNGEE. V lost 3 bases and J 0 bases, leaving 10 bases between the germline ends. The CDR3 DNA reads TGTGCCAGCAGCGGCCGACATTCCTCTGGGGCCAACGTCCTGACTTTC. Residues: CASSGRHSSGANVLTF.

The chain has TRBV12-3 or TRBV12-4 and TRBJ1-5, with a tentative D call TRBD1 (5 bases). The CDR3 has 15 amino acids. Trimming cost V 3 bases and J 0 bases, with 9 bases left between them. CDR3 sequence (DNA): TGTGCCAGCAGTTTGGGGGAAAATAGCAATCAGCCCCAGCATTTT. This gives the protein CASSLGENSNQPQHF.

The chain is built from TRBV10-3 and TRBJ2-7, with D unresolved. The CDR3 sequence is 16 residues long. Germline CDR1 and CDR2: ENHRY and SYGVKD. The V gene lost 4 bases and the J gene lost 5 bases, with 21 bases spanning the gap. The CDR3 spells CAISGRPDGKLDEQYF. Here the CDR3 DNA reads TGTGCCATCAGTGGGAGACCGGACGGTAAATTGGACGAGCAGTACTTC.

The chain links TRBV7-2 to TRBJ2-7; D remains unclear. V was shortened by 1 base and J by 2 bases, with 12 bases between the two germline ends. Germline CDR1 and CDR2: SGHTA and FQGNSA. CDR3 size: 15 residues. Here the CDR3 reads CASSLERGRTYEQYF. The CDR3 region has the DNA TGTGCCAGCAGCTTAGAGCGTGGCAGGACCTACGAGCAGTACTTC.

The chain combines TRBV6-2 or TRBV6-3 with TRBJ2-3, with TRBD2 identical over 14 bases. The junction had 2 bases not matched to a gene; V was cut back by 0 bases and J by 0 bases. This CDR3 region has 18 residues. Germline V CDR1 and CDR2: MNHEY, SVGEGT. For the CDR3, the DNA is TGTGCCAGCAGTTACTCGACTAGCGGGAGGGAAAGCACAGATACGCAGTATTTT. It specifies CASSYSTSGRESTDTQYF.

This clonotype appeared many times. The gene calls are TRBV24-1 and TRBJ2-3; D is unclear. The ends were cut back, 0 bases at V and 8 bases at J, with 8 bases in the middle. The germline V gene has CDR1 KGHDR and CDR2 SFDVKD. The CDR3 extends over 13 amino acids. The CDR3 DNA sequence: TGTGCCACCAGTGATTTGCACTTGGGTACGCAGTATTTT. Its protein product is CATSDLHLGTQYF.

V gene TRBV20-1 combines with J gene TRBJ2-5; TRBD1 is a possible D gene (8 bases). The CDR3 consists of 12 residues. CDR1 is DFQATT and CDR2 is SNEGSKA in the germline V gene (reference sequence). The CDR3 spells CSLQGGLETQYF. CDR3 DNA: TGCAGCTTACAGGGGGGGCTGGAGACCCAGTACTTC.

In its sample, this clonotype was seen a few times. The rearrangement joins TRBV20-1 to TRBJ2-3; tentatively, D is TRBD1 (6 bases). Trimming took off 7 bases at V and 2 bases at J, with 28 bases between the two ends. Looked up from germline, CDR1 is DFQATT and CDR2 is SNEGSKA (reference sequence). The CDR3 consists of 18 residues. The CDR3 DNA follows: TGCAGTGTTAATACCAAGGACAGTCTCGAATTTTTCACAGATACGCAGTATTTT. Its protein is CSVNTKDSLEFFTDTQYF.

V and J are TRBV13 and TRBJ1-5, with 7 bases identical to TRBD1. CDR3 length: 14 amino acids. V was clipped by 5 bases and J by 7 bases; unmatched bases: 8. Germline assignment: CDR1 PRHDT and CDR2 FYEKMQ (reference sequence). The CDR3 nucleotides read TGTGCCAGCAGCCTGGGAACAGGGGAACAGCCCCAGCATTTT. Amino acids: CASSLGTGEQPQHF.

This clonotype was counted at least ten times. This sequence joins TRBV12-3 or TRBV12-4 and TRBJ2-1; D gene ambiguous. The CDR3 length is 16 residues. V lost 6 bases to trimming and J lost 0 bases, with 15 bases between them. CDR3 residues: CASRGTRASSYNEQFF. The CDR3 nucleotides are TGTGCCAGCAGGGGTACAAGAGCGAGCTCCTACAATGAGCAGTTCTTC.

The CDR3 sequence is CASSQTSDNNEQFF. In nucleotides, the CDR3 is TGTGCCAGCTCTCAAACTAGCGATAACAATGAGCAGTTCTTC. The chain is built from TRBV7-3 and TRBJ2-1; 7 nucleotides match TRBD2. The germline CDR1 and CDR2 sequences are SGHTA and FQGTGA. CDR3 length: 14 residues. V dropped 8 bases and J dropped 5; count of bases not matched to a gene: 9.

This clonotype was observed a few times. The chain employs TRBV12-3 or TRBV12-4 and TRBJ1-1, with 8 bases identical to TRBD1. This CDR3 region has 13 residues. J lost 7 bases, V lost 5 bases, and 6 bases had no gene match. The CDR3 spells CASSGSGQVEAFF. The CDR3 region has the DNA TGTGCCAGCAGTGGGTCGGGACAGGTTGAAGCTTTCTTT.

This clonotype was picked up a small number of times. The chain combines TRBV5-1 with TRBJ1-4, with D perhaps TRBD1 (5 bases). The CDR3 is 12 amino acids. The germline gives CDR1 SGHRS, CDR2 YFSETQ. Trimming cost V 10 bases and J 6 bases, with 13 bases left between them. CDR3 residues: CAVSGAYEKLFF. The CDR3 DNA reads TGCGCCGTCTCCGGGGCGTATGAAAAACTGTTTTTT.

This chain connects TRBV12-3 or TRBV12-4 to TRBJ2-3; D might be TRBD1 (5 bases). The germline V and J ends were trimmed by 2 bases and 0 bases, with 9 bases remaining between them. The CDR3 extends over 15 amino acids. CDR3 sequence: CASSLIDRSTDTQYF. DNA for the CDR3: TGTGCCAGCAGTTTAATTGACAGAAGCACAGATACGCAGTATTTT.

This clonotype has at least ten counts. V usage is TRBV12-3 or TRBV12-4 and J usage is TRBJ2-5; 8 bases fit TRBD1. The CDR3 covers 14 residues. The trim removed 8 bases at V and 10 bases at J, leaving 15 bases unmatched. Here the CDR3 DNA reads TGTGCCAGCGCTTTACAGGGGGGCAAGGAGGTCCAGTACTTC. This encodes CASALQGGKEVQYF.

This clonotype occurred a few times. This sequence joins TRBV12-3 or TRBV12-4 and TRBJ2-7, with D uncertain. CDR3 length: 13 amino acids. The ends were cut back, 4 bases at V and 3 bases at J, with 10 bases in the middle. The CDR3 DNA follows: TGTGCCAGCAGTTCGGGCCCTCTCTACGAGCAGTACTTC. This encodes CASSSGPLYEQYF.

This clonotype showed up just a few times. The rearrangement links TRBV20-1 to TRBJ2-3, with D possibly matching TRBD2 (5 bases). Trimming took off 6 bases at V and 3 bases at J, with 16 bases between the two ends. Per the germline V gene, CDR1 is DFQATT and CDR2 is SNEGSKA (reference sequence). The CDR3 runs to 14 residues. The CDR3 is CSATGPPGTDTQYF. The CDR3 DNA follows: TGCAGTGCCACCGGGCCCCCGGGGACAGATACGCAGTATTTT.

The CDR3 DNA reads TGTGCCAGTAAGGGCGGGGACAGCACAGATACGCAGTATTTT. This translates into CASKGGDSTDTQYF. The chain joins TRBV12-3 or TRBV12-4 to TRBJ2-3; tentative D call: TRBD2 (6 bases). CDR3 length equals 14 residues. Trimming removed 9 bases at V and 0 bases at J, with 13 bases between.

The V gene is TRBV12-3 or TRBV12-4, the J gene TRBJ1-2, with TRBD1 matching 9 bases. The CDR3 is 15 amino acids. J gave up 4 bases and V 3 bases, and 6 bases lay outside the gene matches. DNA for the CDR3: TGTGCCAGCAGTTTTTTTGGGACAGGGACCTATGGCTACACCTTC. It translates to CASSFFGTGTYGYTF.

This clonotype was observed at least ten times. V is TRBV4-1 and J is TRBJ1-2; D gene uncertain. The V end lost 0 bases, the J end lost 4 bases, and 12 bases lay between the germline ends. Germline loops: CDR1 MGHRA, CDR2 YSYEKL. This CDR3 spans 15 amino acids. CDR3 in DNA: TGCGCCAGCAGCCAAGAGCCGGACTGGTCCTATGGCTACACCTTC. As protein: CASSQEPDWSYGYTF.

The rearrangement links TRBV11-2 to TRBJ2-1; D is ambiguous. The ends were cut back, 8 bases at V and 2 bases at J, with 16 bases in the middle. Per the germline V gene, CDR1 is SGHAT and CDR2 is FQNNGV. The CDR3 spans 15 residues. CDR3 coding DNA: TGTGCCAGCCATACAAACTACCTGACCTACAATGAGCAGTTCTTC. Amino acids: CASHTNYLTYNEQFF.

This chain connects TRBV10-3 to TRBJ1-2; possibly TRBD1 for D (5 bases). The V end lost 10 bases, the J end lost 8 bases, and 17 bases lay between the germline ends. This CDR3 comprises 12 residues. Germline CDR1 is ENHRY and CDR2 is SYGVKD. Here the CDR3 DNA reads TGTGCCACCTACGGGGGGAGGAGGGGCTACACCTTC. Its translation is CATYGGRRGYTF.

At least ten counts were recorded for this clonotype. The chain links TRBV12-3 or TRBV12-4 to TRBJ2-7; no definite D call. The CDR3 runs to 15 residues. Trimming took 4 bases from V and 1 from J, leaving 14 bases between them. The CDR3 DNA reads as TGTGCCAGCAGTTCAACTTGGACCAATTCCTACGAGCAGTACTTC. It yields the protein CASSSTWTNSYEQYF.

The chain combines TRBV3-1 with TRBJ1-2, with TRBD1 as a possible D gene (6 bases). Germline V gene lookup returns CDR1 LGHDT and CDR2 YNNKEL (reference sequence). Deletions cut 2 bases from V and 6 bases from J, with 10 bases between. This CDR3 region has 13 residues. This CDR3 is CASSQTGFDGYTF. The CDR3 region has the DNA TGTGCCAGCAGCCAAACAGGGTTTGATGGCTACACCTTC.

This clonotype was seen ten or more times. V usage is TRBV4-3 and J usage is TRBJ2-7; no reliable D call. Germline CDR1 and CDR2: LGHNA and YSLEER. CDR3 length: 15 amino acids. Trimming took 0 bases from V and 4 from J, leaving 13 bases between them. CDR3 loop: CASSQEAARNYEQYF. The CDR3 DNA follows: TGCGCCAGCAGCCAAGAGGCAGCCCGAAATTACGAGCAGTACTTC.

The table lists this clonotype with a few counts. The chain uses TRBV18 and TRBJ2-1, with 13 bases identical to TRBD2. Germline loops: CDR1 KGHSH, CDR2 LQKENI. Trimming at V came to 5 bases and at J to 4 bases, leaving 8 bases not matched to a gene. The CDR3 loop spans 17 amino acids. CDR3 DNA sequence: TGTGCCAGCTCAGCGACTAGCGGGGGGAACAGTTACAATGAGCAGTTCTTC. It is translated as CASSATSGGNSYNEQFF.

This chain connects TRBV11-2 to TRBJ1-6, with a weak D call TRBD1 (6 bases). Germline CDR1 SGHAT, CDR2 FQNNGV. The CDR3 is made up of 15 amino acids. V lost 5 bases and J lost 7, with 15 bases in between. The CDR3 nucleotides are TGTGCCAGCAGCCGTAACACAGGGAACAATTCACCCCTCCACTTT. As protein: CASSRNTGNNSPLHF.

V usage is TRBV6-5 and J usage is TRBJ2-1; TRBD2 aligns across 10 bases. Germline V gene lookup returns CDR1 MNHEY and CDR2 SVGAGI. The trim removed 0 bases at V and 0 bases at J, leaving 8 bases unmatched. The CDR3 totals 19 residues. CDR3 sequence: CASSYSPTSGRFSYNEQFF. DNA for the CDR3: TGTGCCAGCAGTTACTCCCCGACTAGCGGGCGCTTCTCCTACAATGAGCAGTTCTTC.